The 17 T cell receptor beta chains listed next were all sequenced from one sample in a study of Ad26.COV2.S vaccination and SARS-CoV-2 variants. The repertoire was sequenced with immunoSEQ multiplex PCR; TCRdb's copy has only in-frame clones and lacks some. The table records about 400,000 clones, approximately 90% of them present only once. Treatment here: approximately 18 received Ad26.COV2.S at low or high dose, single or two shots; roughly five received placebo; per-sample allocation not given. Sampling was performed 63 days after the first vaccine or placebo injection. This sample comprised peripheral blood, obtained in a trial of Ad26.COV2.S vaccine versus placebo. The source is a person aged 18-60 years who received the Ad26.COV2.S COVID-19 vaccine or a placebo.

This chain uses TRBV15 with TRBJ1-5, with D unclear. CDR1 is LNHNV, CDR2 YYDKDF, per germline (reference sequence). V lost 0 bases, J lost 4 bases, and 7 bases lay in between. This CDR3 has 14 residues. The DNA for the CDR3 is TGTGCCACCAGCAGAGATCGGGTAAATCAGCCCCAGCATTTT. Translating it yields CATSRDRVNQPQHF.

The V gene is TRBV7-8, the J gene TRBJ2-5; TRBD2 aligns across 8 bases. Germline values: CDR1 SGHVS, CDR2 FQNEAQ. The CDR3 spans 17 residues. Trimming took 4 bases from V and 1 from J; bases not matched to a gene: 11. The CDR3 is CASSSPSLAGFQETQYF. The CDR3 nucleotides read TGTGCCAGCAGCTCGCCGTCGTTAGCGGGGTTCCAAGAGACCCAGTACTTC. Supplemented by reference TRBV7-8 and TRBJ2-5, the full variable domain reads GAGVSQSPRYKVAKRGQDVALRCDPISGHVSLFWYQQALGQGPEFLTYFQNEAQLDKSGLPSDRFFAERPEGSVSTLKIQRTQQEDSAVYLCASSSPSLAGFQETQYFGPGTRLLVL.

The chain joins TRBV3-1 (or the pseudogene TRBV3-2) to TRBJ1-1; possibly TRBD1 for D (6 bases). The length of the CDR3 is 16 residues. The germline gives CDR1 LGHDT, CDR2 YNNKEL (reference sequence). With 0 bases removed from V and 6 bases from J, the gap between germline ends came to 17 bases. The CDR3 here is CASSQDRGGSGAEAFF. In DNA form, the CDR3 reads TGTGCCAGCAGCCAAGATAGGGGGGGCTCAGGTGCTGAAGCTTTCTTT.

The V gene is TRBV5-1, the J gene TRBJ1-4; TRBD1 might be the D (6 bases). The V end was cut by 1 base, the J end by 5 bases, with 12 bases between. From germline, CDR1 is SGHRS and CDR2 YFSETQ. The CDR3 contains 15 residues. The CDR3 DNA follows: TGCGCCAGCAGCTTGTCGGGGGGCGAGAATGAAAAACTGTTTTTT. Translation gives CASSLSGGENEKLFF.

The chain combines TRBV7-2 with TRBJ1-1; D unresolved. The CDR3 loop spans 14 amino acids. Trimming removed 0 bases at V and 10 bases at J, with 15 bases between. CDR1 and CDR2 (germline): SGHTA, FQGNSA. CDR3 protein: CASSLASSLPSAFF. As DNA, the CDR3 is TGTGCCAGCAGCTTAGCGTCCAGCCTCCCTTCAGCTTTCTTT.

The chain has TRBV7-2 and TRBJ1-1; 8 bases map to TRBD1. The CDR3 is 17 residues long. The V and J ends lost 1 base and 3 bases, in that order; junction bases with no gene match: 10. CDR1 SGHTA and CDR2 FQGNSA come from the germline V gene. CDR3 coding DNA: TGTGCCAGCAGCTTAGAAGGACAGGGTAAGAGGGACACTGAAGCTTTCTTT. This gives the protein CASSLEGQGKRDTEAFF.

Here the CDR3 reads CASSSGQGGTGELFF. The CDR3 DNA reads as TGCGCCAGCAGTTCGGGACAGGGTGGCACCGGGGAGCTGTTTTTT. V gene TRBV5-1 combines with J gene TRBJ2-2; 9 bases agree with TRBD1. The CDR3 extends over 15 amino acids. V lost 5 bases and J lost 4; bases outside the gene matches: 6. Germline V lookup: CDR1 SGHRS, CDR2 YFSETQ. The complete variable domain, with remaining parts taken from reference TRBV5-1 and TRBJ2-2, reads KAGVTQTPRYLIKTRGQQVTLSCSPISGHRSVSWYQQTPGQGLQFLFEYFSETQRNKGNFPGRFSGRQFSNSRSEMNVSTLELGDSALYLCASSSGQGGTGELFFGEGSRLTVL.

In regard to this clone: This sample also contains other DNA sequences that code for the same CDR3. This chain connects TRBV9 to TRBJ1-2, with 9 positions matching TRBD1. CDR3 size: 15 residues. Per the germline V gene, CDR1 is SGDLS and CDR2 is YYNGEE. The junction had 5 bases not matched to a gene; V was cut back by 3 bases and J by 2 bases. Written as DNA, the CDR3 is TGTGCCAGCAGCGCAACCGGGACAGGGAACTATGGCTACACCTTC. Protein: CASSATGTGNYGYTF.

The DNA of the CDR3 is TGTGCCAGCACTCTCGGGGGCGCGTCTCAAGAGACCCAGTACTTC. Encoded protein: CASTLGGASQETQYF. The J gene is TRBJ2-5, the V gene TRBV14; possibly TRBD1 or TRBD2 for D (6 bases each). The CDR3 is 15 residues long. Germline CDR1 SGHDN, CDR2 FVKESK. V gave up 7 bases and J gave up 2 bases, with 17 bases separating them.

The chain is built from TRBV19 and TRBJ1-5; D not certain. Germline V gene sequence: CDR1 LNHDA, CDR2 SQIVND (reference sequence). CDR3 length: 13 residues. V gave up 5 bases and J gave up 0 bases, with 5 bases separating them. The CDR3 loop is CASSPDSNQPQHF. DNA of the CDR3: TGTGCCAGTAGTCCCGATAGCAATCAGCCCCAGCATTTT.

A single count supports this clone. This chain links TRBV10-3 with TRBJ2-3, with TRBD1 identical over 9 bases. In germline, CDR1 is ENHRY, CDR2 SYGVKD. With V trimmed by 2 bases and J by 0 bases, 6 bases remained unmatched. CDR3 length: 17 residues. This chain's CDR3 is CAISESNRGPSTDTQYF. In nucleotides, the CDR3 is TGTGCCATCAGTGAGAGTAACAGGGGGCCGAGCACAGATACGCAGTATTTT.

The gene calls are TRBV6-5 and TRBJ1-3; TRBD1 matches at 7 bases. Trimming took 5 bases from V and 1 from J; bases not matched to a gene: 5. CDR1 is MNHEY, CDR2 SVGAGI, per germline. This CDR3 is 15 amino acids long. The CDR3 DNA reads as TGTGCCAGCAGTCCAAGACAGGGATCTGGAAACACCATATATTTT. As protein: CASSPRQGSGNTIYF.

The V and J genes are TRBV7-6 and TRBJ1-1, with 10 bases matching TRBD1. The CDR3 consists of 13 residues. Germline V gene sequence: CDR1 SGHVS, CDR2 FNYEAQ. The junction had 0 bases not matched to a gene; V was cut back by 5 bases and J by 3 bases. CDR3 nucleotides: TGTGCCAGCAGCGGACAGGGGGACACTGAAGCTTTCTTT. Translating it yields CASSGQGDTEAFF.

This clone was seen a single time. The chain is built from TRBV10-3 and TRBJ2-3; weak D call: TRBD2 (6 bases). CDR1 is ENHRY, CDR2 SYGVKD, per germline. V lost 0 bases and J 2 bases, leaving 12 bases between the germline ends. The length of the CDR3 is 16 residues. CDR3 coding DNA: TGTGCCATCAGTGAGTCCGGCGGGGCTAACACAGATACGCAGTATTTT. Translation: CAISESGGANTDTQYF.

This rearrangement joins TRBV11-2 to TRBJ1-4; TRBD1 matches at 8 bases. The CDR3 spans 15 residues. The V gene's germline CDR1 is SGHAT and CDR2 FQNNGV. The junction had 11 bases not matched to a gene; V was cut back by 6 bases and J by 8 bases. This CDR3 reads CASRHLHGTGEKLFF. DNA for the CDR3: TGTGCCAGCAGACACTTACATGGGACAGGCGAAAAACTGTTTTTT.

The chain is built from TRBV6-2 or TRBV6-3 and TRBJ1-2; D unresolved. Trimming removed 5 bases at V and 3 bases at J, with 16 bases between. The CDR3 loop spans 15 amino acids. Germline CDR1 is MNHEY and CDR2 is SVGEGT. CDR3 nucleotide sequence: TGTGCCAGCAGTGCCACCGGAGAGAACTACTATGGCTACACCTTC. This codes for CASSATGENYYGYTF.

The CDR3 protein is CAWRSGISYEQYF. The CDR3 DNA reads as TGTGCCTGGAGATCCGGGATCAGCTACGAGCAGTACTTC. The V and J genes are TRBV30 and TRBJ2-7; D is possibly TRBD2 (5 bases). V lost 3 bases and J 3 bases, leaving 12 bases between the germline ends. The CDR3 consists of 13 residues. The germline V gene has CDR1 GTSNPN and CDR2 SVGIG (reference sequence).